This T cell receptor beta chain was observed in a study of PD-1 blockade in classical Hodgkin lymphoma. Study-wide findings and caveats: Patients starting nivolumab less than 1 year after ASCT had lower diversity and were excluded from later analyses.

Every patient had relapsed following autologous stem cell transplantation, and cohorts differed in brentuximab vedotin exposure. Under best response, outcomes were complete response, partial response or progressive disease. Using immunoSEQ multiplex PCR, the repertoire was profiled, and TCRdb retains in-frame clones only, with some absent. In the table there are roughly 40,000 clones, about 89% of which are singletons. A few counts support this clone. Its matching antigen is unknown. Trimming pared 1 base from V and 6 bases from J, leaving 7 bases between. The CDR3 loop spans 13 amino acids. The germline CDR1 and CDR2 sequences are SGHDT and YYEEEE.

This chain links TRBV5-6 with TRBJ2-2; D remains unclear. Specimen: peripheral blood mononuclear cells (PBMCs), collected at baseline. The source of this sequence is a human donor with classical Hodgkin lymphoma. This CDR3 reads CASSLRVSGELFF. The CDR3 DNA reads TGTGCCAGCAGCTTGCGGGTTTCCGGGGAGCTGTTTTTT.